Shown below are 16 T cell receptor beta chains from a single sample sequenced in a study of PD-1 blockade in classical Hodgkin lymphoma. Profiled with immunoSEQ multiplex PCR; TCRdb holds only in-frame clones, not every one. Of 45,000 or so clones in the sample, around nine tenths were seen once. Each patient relapsed following autologous stem cell transplantation, and prior brentuximab vedotin exposure differed. This sample comprised peripheral blood mononuclear cells (PBMCs), obtained at baseline. The receptors derive from a human donor with classical Hodgkin lymphoma.

This clone was counted a few times. This chain connects TRBV5-4 to TRBJ2-2; D not resolved. Germline V gene lookup returns CDR1 SGHNT and CDR2 YYREEE (reference sequence). Trimming left V 2 bases short and J 5 bases short, with 7 bases between. The length of the CDR3 is 13 residues. CDR3 loop: CASSFLGTGELFF. DNA for the CDR3: TGTGCCAGCAGCTTCCTAGGGACCGGGGAGCTGTTTTTT.

The chain carries TRBV7-9 and TRBJ2-7; tentatively, D is TRBD1 (5 bases). The germline V gene has CDR1 SEHNR and CDR2 FQNEAQ (reference sequence). This CDR3 spans 13 amino acids. The V end was cut by 5 bases, the J end by 2 bases, with 10 bases between. For the CDR3, the DNA is TGTGCCAGCAGCCCCGACAGTACCTACGAGCAGTACTTC. Protein product: CASSPDSTYEQYF.

The chain combines TRBV5-4 with TRBJ2-7; no definite D call. The CDR3 has 13 residues. In germline, CDR1 is SGHNT, CDR2 YYREEE (reference sequence). Trimming took off 2 bases at V and 5 bases at J, with 11 bases between the two ends. This CDR3 reads CASSLLGRDEQYF. CDR3 nucleotide sequence: TGTGCCAGCAGCTTACTGGGTCGGGACGAGCAGTACTTC.

This rearrangement joins TRBV5-1 to TRBJ2-7; 8 positions match TRBD1. The CDR3 runs 15 residues. In germline, CDR1 is SGHRS, CDR2 YFSETQ. The junction had 3 bases not matched to a gene; V was cut back by 0 bases and J by 1 base. The CDR3 spells CASSLEQGGSYEQYF. The CDR3 bases are TGCGCCAGCAGCTTGGAACAGGGGGGTTCCTACGAGCAGTACTTC.

The chain carries TRBV6-6 and TRBJ2-1; TRBD1 agrees at 7 bases. This CDR3 contains 14 residues. Trimming cost V 4 bases and J 6 bases; bases outside gene matches: 6. Germline-derived CDR1 and CDR2 are MNHNY and SVGAGI (reference sequence). The CDR3 region is CASSSDDRANEQFF. The CDR3 DNA reads as TGTGCCAGCAGTTCTGACGACAGGGCCAATGAGCAGTTCTTC.

V is TRBV27 and J is TRBJ2-5, with TRBD1 identical over 10 bases. Germline values: CDR1 MNHEY, CDR2 SMNVEV (reference sequence). CDR3 length equals 15 residues. The J segment lost 2 bases and the V segment lost 5 bases, leaving 5 bases of the junction unmatched. This CDR3 is CASSPGTGEQETQYF. As DNA, the CDR3 is TGTGCCAGCAGTCCCGGGACAGGGGAACAAGAGACCCAGTACTTC.

The chain couples TRBV5-6 to TRBJ2-1; 14 bases line up with TRBD2. This CDR3 region has 12 residues. Germline V gene data show CDR1 as SGHDT and CDR2 as YYEEEE. V dropped 2 bases and J dropped 16; count of bases not matched to a gene: 2. The CDR3, as DNA: TGTGCCAGCAGCTTCGGGACTAGCGGGAGTTTCTTC. Residues: CASSFGTSGSFF.

This sequence joins TRBV19 and TRBJ2-1; D is perhaps TRBD1 (5 bases). Trimming took off 8 bases at V and 0 bases at J, with 8 bases between the two ends. The CDR3 is 13 residues long. The germline V gene has CDR1 LNHDA and CDR2 SQIVND (reference sequence). Here the CDR3 reads CASGAPSYNEQFF. CDR3 coding DNA: TGTGCCAGTGGGGCGCCCTCCTACAATGAGCAGTTCTTC.

The chain uses TRBV6-5 and TRBJ2-5, with no clear D. The CDR3 runs to 13 residues. V dropped 3 bases and J dropped 1 base, with 6 bases sitting between them. Germline V lookup: CDR1 MNHEY, CDR2 SVGAGI. The CDR3 DNA reads TGTGCCAGCAGTTATCCAGGCCAAGAGACCCAGTACTTC. Protein sequence: CASSYPGQETQYF.

The rearrangement joins TRBV11-2 to TRBJ2-5, with 8 bases that match TRBD2. The V and J ends lost 5 bases and 5 bases, in that order; junction bases with no gene match: 13. Germline V gene lookup returns CDR1 SGHAT and CDR2 FQNNGV. CDR3 length: 16 residues. CDR3 in DNA: TGTGCCAGCAGCCCGGTGAGCGGGAGTGGGTATGAGACCCAGTACTTC. It translates to CASSPVSGSGYETQYF. Supplemented by reference TRBV11-2 and TRBJ2-5, the full variable domain reads EAGVAQSPRYKIIEKRQSVAFWCNPISGHATLYWYQQILGQGPKLLIQFQNNGVVDDSQLPKDRFSAERLKGVDSTLKIQPAKLEDSAVYLCASSPVSGSGYETQYFGPGTRLLVL.

V and J are TRBV9 and TRBJ2-5, with 9 bases that match TRBD1. Germline-derived CDR1 and CDR2 are SGDLS and YYNGEE. The junction had 9 bases not matched to a gene; V was cut back by 4 bases and J by 5 bases. The CDR3 contains 15 residues. CDR3 sequence (DNA): TGTGCCAGCAGCCCCCGGGACAGGGAATTTGAGACCCAGTACTTC. It yields the protein CASSPRDREFETQYF.

The CDR3 protein is CSAVEVISYEQYF. CDR3 DNA: TGCAGCGCAGTCGAGGTCATCTCCTACGAGCAGTACTTC. The rearrangement links TRBV29-1 to TRBJ2-7; D is undetermined. The CDR3 has 13 amino acids. Trimming left V 7 bases short and J 0 bases short, with 13 bases between. Germline values: CDR1 SQVTM, CDR2 ANQGSEA.

V is TRBV19 and J is TRBJ2-7; TRBD2 matches 7 bases. The CDR3 covers 14 residues. V trimming: 9 bases; J trimming: 4 bases; junction bases outside the gene matches: 12. CDR1 and CDR2 (germline): LNHDA, SQIVND (reference sequence). The CDR3 sequence is CASSQGLADYEQYF. DNA of the CDR3: TGTGCCAGCAGCCAAGGGCTAGCGGATTACGAGCAGTACTTC.

V usage is TRBV5-1 and J usage is TRBJ2-2; tentative D call: TRBD2 (6 bases). V lost 0 bases and J lost 2, with 17 bases in between. This CDR3 is 18 amino acids long. Looked up from germline, CDR1 is SGHRS and CDR2 is YFSETQ. The chain's CDR3 is CASSLVGLRTTNTGELFF. CDR3 nucleotide sequence: TGCGCCAGCAGCTTGGTAGGGCTACGGACTACCAACACCGGGGAGCTGTTTTTT. The full variable domain, with the rest looked up from reference TRBV5-1 and TRBJ2-2, is KAGVTQTPRYLIKTRGQQVTLSCSPISGHRSVSWYQQTPGQGLQFLFEYFSETQRNKGNFPGRFSGRQFSNSRSEMNVSTLELGDSALYLCASSLVGLRTTNTGELFFGEGSRLTVL.

The chain recombines TRBV7-3 with TRBJ1-1; TRBD1 agrees at 7 bases. Germline V gene data show CDR1 as SGHTA and CDR2 as FQGTGA. This CDR3 spans 14 amino acids. The trim removed 1 base at V and 1 base at J, leaving 0 bases unmatched. CDR3 protein: CASSLNRGNTEAFF. CDR3 bases: TGTGCCAGCAGCTTAAACAGGGGGAACACTGAAGCTTTCTTT.

The V call is TRBV7-9, the J call TRBJ2-1; D call uncertain. Trimming removed 5 bases at V and 2 bases at J, with 16 bases between. The CDR3 totals 16 residues. CDR1 SEHNR and CDR2 FQNEAQ come from the germline V gene (reference sequence). The CDR3 protein is CASSPAKGATYNEQFF. CDR3 DNA: TGTGCCAGCAGCCCAGCTAAGGGTGCTACCTACAATGAGCAGTTCTTC.